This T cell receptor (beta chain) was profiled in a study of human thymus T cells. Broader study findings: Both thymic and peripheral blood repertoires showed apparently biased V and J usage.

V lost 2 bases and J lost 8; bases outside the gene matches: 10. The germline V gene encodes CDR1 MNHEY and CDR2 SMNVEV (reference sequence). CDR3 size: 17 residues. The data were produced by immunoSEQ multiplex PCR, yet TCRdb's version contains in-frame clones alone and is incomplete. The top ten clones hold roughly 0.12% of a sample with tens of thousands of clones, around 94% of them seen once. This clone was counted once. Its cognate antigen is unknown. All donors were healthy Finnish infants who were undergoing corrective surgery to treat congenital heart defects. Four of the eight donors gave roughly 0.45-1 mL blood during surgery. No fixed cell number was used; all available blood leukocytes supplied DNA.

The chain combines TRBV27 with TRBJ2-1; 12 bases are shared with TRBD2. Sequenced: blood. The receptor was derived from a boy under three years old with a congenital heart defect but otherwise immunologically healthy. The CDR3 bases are TGTGCCAGCAGTTTAATTGCTAGCGGGGGGGCCGGAGATGAGCAGTTCTTC. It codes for CASSLIASGGAGDEQFF.